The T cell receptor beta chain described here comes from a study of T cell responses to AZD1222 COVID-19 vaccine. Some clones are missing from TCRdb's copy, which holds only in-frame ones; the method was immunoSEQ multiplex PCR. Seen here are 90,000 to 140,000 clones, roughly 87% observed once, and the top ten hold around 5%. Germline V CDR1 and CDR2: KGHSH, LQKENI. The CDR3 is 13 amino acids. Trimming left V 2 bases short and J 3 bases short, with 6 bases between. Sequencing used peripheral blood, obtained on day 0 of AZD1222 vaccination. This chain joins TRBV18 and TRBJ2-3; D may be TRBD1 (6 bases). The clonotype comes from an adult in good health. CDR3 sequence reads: CASSPDRTDTQYF. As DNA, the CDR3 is TGTGCCAGCTCACCAGACAGGACAGATACGCAGTATTTT.